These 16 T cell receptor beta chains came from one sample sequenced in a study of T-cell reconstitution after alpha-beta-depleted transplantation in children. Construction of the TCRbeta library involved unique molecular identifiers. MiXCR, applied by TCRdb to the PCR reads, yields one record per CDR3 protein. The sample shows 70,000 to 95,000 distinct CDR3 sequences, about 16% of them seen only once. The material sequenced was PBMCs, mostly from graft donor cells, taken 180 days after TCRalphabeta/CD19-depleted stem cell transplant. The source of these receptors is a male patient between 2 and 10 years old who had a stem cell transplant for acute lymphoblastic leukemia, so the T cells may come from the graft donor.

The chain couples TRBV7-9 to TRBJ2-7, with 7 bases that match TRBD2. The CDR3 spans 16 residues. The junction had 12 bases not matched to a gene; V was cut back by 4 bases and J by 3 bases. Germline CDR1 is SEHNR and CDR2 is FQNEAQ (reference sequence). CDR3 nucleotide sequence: TGTGCCAGCAGCTCCTACGGGCGGGGGTCCGACTACGAGCAGTACTTC. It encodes CASSSYGRGSDYEQYF.

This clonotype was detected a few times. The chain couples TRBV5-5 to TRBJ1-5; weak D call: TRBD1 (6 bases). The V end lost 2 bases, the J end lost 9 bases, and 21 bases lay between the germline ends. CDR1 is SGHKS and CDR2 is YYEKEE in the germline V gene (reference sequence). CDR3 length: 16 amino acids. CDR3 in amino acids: CASSFMWGQGLGPQHF. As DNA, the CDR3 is TGTGCCAGCAGCTTTATGTGGGGGCAGGGCCTCGGGCCCCAGCATTTT.

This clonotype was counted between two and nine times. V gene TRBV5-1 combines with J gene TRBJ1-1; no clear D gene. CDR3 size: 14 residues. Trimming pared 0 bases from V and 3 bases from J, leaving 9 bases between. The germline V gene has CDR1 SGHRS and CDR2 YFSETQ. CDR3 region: CASSLVREDTEAFF. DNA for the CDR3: TGCGCCAGCAGCTTGGTTAGGGAGGACACTGAAGCTTTCTTT.

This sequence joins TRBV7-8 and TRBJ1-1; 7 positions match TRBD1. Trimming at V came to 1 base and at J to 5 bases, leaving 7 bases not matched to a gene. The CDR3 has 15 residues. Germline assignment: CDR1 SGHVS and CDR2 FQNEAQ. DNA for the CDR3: TGTGCCAGCAGCTTAGTACACAGGGGACGGACTGAAGCTTTCTTT. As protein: CASSLVHRGRTEAFF. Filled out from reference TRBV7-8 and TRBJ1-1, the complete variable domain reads GAGVSQSPRYKVAKRGQDVALRCDPISGHVSLFWYQQALGQGPEFLTYFQNEAQLDKSGLPSDRFFAERPEGSVSTLKIQRTQQEDSAVYLCASSLVHRGRTEAFFGQGTRLTVV.

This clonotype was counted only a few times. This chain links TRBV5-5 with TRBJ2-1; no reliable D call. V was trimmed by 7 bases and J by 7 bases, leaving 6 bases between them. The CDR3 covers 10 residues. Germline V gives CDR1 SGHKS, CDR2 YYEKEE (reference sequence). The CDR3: CASWGNEQFF. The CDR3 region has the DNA TGTGCCAGCTGGGGAAATGAGCAGTTCTTC.

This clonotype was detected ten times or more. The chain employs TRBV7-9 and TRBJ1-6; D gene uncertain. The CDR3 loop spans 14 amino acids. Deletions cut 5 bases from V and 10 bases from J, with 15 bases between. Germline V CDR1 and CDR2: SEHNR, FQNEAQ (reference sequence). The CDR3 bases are TGTGCCAGCAGCCCAGATATTTGGGGATCACCCCTCCACTTT. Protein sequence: CASSPDIWGSPLHF.

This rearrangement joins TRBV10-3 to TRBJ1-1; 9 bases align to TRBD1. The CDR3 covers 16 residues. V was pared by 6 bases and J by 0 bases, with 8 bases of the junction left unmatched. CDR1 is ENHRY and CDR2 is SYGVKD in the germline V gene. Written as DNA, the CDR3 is TGTGCCATCAGGGAAACAGGGGGCGGGATGAACACTGAAGCTTTCTTT. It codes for CAIRETGGGMNTEAFF.

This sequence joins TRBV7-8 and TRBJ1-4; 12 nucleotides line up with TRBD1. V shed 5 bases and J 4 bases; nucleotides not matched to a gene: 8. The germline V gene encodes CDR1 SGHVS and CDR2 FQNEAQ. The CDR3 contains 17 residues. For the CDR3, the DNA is TGTGCCAGCAGCAACCGGGACAGGGGGCTTAATAATGAAAAACTGTTTTTT. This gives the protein CASSNRDRGLNNEKLFF.

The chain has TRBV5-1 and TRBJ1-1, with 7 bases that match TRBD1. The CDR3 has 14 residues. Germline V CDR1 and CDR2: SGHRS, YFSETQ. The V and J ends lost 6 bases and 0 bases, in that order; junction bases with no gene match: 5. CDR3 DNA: TGCGCCAGCACCCAGGGGGGGGTGAACACTGAAGCTTTCTTT. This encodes CASTQGGVNTEAFF.

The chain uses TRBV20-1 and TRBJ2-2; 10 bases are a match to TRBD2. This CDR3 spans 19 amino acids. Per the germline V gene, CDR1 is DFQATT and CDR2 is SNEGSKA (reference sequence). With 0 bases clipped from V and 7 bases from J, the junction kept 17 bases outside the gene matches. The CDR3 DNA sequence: TGCAGTGCTAGAGATCATATCTTCAGCGGGGGGGCCGCGAACGGGGAGCTGTTTTTT. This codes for CSARDHIFSGGAANGELFF.

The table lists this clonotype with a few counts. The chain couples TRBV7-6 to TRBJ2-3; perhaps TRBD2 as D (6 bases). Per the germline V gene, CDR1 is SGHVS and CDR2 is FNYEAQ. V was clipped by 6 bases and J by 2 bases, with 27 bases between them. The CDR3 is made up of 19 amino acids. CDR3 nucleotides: TGTGCCAGCAGAGTGTCCCGGCGCTTTGGCGGGGTAGCCACAGATACGCAGTATTTT. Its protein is CASRVSRRFGGVATDTQYF.

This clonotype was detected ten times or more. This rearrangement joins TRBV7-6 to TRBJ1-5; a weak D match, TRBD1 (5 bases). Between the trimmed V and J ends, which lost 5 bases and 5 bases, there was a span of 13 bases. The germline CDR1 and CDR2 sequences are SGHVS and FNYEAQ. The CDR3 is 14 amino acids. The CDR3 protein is CASSPGQGHQPQHF. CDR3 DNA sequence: TGTGCCAGCAGCCCCGGGCAGGGTCATCAGCCCCAGCATTTT.

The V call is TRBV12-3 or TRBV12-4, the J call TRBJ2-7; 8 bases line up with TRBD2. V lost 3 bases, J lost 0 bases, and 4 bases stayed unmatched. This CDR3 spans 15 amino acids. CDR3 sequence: CASSFSGVSSYEQYF. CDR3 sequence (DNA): TGTGCCAGCAGTTTTAGCGGGGTGAGCTCCTACGAGCAGTACTTC.

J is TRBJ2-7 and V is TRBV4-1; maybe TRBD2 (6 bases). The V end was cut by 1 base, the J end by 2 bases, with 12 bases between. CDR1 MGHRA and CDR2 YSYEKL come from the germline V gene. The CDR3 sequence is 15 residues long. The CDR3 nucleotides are TGCGCCAGCAGCCAAGGAGGAGGGGTTACCTACGAGCAGTACTTC. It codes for CASSQGGGVTYEQYF.

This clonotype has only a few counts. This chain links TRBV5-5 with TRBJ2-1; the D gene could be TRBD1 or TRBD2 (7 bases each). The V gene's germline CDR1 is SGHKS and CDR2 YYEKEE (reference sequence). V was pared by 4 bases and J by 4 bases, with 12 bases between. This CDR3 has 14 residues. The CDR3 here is CASSGGDRYNEQFF. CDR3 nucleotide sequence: TGTGCCAGCAGCGGGGGGGACAGATACAATGAGCAGTTCTTC.

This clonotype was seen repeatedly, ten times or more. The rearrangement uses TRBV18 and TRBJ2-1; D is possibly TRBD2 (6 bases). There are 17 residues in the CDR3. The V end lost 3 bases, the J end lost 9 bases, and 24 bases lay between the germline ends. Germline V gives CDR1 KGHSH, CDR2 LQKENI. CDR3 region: CASSPPGDGPSGGEQFF. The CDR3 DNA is TGTGCCAGCTCACCGCCCGGGGACGGACCCTCCGGGGGTGAGCAGTTCTTC.